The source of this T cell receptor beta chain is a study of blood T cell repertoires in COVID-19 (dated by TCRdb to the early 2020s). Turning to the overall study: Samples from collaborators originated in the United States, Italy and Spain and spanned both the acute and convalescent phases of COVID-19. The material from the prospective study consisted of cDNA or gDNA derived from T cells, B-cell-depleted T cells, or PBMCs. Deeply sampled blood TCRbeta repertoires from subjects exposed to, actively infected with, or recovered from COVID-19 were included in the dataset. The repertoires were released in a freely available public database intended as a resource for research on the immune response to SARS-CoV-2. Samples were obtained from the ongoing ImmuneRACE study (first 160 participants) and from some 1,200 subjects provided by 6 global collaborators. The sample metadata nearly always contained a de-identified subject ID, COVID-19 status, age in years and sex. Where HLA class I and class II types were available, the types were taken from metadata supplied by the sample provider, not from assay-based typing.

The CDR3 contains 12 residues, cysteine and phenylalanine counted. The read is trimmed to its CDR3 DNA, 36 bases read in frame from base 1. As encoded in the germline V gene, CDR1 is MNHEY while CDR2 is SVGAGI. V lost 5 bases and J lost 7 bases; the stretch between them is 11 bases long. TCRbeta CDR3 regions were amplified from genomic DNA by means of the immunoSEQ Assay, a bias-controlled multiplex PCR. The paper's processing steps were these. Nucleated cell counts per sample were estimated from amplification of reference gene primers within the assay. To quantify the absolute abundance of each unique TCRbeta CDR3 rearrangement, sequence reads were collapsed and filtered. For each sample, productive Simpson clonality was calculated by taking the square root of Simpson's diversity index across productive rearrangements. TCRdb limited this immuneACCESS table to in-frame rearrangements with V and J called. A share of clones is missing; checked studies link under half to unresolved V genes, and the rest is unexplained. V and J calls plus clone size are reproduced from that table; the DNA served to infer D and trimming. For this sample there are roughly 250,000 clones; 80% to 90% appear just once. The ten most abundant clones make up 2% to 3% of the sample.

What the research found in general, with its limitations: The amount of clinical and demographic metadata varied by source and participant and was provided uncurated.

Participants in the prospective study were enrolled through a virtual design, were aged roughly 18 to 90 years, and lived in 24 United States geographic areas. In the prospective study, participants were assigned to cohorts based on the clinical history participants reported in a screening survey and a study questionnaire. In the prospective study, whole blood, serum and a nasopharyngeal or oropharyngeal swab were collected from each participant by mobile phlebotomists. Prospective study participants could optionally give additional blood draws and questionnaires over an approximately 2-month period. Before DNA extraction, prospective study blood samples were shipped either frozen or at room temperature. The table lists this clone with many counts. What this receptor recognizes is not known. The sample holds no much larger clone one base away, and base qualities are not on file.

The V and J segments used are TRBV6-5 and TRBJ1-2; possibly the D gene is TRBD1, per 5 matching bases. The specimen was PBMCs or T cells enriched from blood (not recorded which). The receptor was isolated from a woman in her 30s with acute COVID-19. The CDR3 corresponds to CASSPGYGGYTF. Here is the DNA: TGTGCCAGCAGTCCAGGGTACGGTGGCTACACCTTC.